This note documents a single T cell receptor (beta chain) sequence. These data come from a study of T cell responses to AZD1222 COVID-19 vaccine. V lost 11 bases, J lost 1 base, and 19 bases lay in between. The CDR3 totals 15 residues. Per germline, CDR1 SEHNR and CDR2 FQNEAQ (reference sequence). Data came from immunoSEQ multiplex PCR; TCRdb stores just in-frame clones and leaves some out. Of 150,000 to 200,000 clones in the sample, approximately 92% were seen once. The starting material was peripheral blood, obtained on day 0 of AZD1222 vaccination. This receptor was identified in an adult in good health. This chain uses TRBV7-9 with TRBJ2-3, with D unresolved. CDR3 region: CASGSLLVGTDTQYF. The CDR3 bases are TGTGCCTCCGGTTCCCTCTTGGTGGGCACAGATACGCAGTATTTT.